The next 10 T cell receptor beta chains were all read from a single sample in a study of cytomegalovirus exposure and HLA in healthy donors. With 60 Vbeta and 13 Jbeta primers, the PCR was carried out. TCRdb keeps only in-frame clones here, not all; method: immunoSEQ multiplex PCR. This repertoire includes about 170,000 clones. The sequencing sample was made of PBMCs. These receptors all stem from a woman between 18 and 30 years old in good health and CMV-seropositive.

The rearrangement links TRBV5-6 to TRBJ1-5, with D uncertain. This CDR3 has 15 amino acids. Germline CDR1 is SGHDT and CDR2 is YYEEEE. With 2 bases removed from V and 3 bases from J, the gap between germline ends came to 12 bases. CDR3 bases: TGTGCCAGCAGCTTTAACGCAGGCCTCAATCAGCCCCAGCATTTT. It specifies CASSFNAGLNQPQHF. Drawing the rest from reference TRBV5-6 and TRBJ1-5, the complete variable domain is DAGVTQSPTHLIKTRGQQVTLRCSPKSGHDTVSWYQQALGQGPQFIFQYYEEEERQRGNFPDRFSGHQFPNYSSELNVNALLLGDSALYLCASSFNAGLNQPQHFGDGTRLSIL.

The chain couples TRBV30 to TRBJ1-2; D perhaps matches TRBD1 (6 bases). The CDR3 extends over 13 amino acids. The V and J ends lost 8 bases and 0 bases respectively, with 13 bases between them. The germline gives CDR1 GTSNPN, CDR2 SVGIG (reference sequence). The CDR3 loop is CATEDSANYGYTF. CDR3 nucleotide sequence: TGTGCCACGGAGGACAGTGCTAACTATGGCTACACCTTC.

V gene TRBV18 combines with J gene TRBJ1-1; 7 nucleotides match TRBD1. V shed 5 bases, J shed 6 bases, and the junction held 3 bases outside the gene matches. This CDR3 comprises 12 residues. Per germline, CDR1 KGHSH and CDR2 LQKENI. The CDR3 coding sequence is TGTGCCAGCTCATCTCAGGGGGCTGAAGCTTTCTTT. Its protein is CASSSQGAEAFF. Together with reference TRBV18 and TRBJ1-1, the CDR3 gives the full variable domain: NAGVMQNPRHLVRRRGQEARLRCSPMKGHSHVYWYRQLPEEGLKFMVYLQKENIIDESGMPKERFSAEFPKEGPSILRIQQVVRGDSAAYFCASSSQGAEAFFGQGTRLTVV.

This chain connects TRBV6-5 to TRBJ2-2; 10 bases are shared with TRBD2. With V trimmed by 10 bases and J by 7 bases, 9 bases remained unmatched. CDR1 is MNHEY and CDR2 is SVGAGI in the germline V gene. This CDR3 has 14 amino acids. The CDR3 here is CATGLAGVYGELFF. DNA of the CDR3: TGTGCCACTGGTCTAGCGGGAGTTTACGGGGAGCTGTTTTTT.

This chain uses TRBV6-1 with TRBJ2-7; TRBD1 matches 9 bases. CDR3 length: 15 amino acids. With V trimmed by 6 bases and J by 4 bases, 10 bases remained unmatched. The germline gives CDR1 MNHNS, CDR2 SASEGT. CDR3 loop: CASSAAVQGAYEQYF. For the CDR3, the DNA is TGTGCCAGCAGCGCTGCAGTACAGGGGGCTTACGAGCAGTACTTC.

The rearrangement uses TRBV2 and TRBJ2-1; 14 bases are a match to TRBD2. V shed 6 bases, J shed 3 bases, and the junction held 1 base outside the gene matches. Germline V gene sequence: CDR1 SNHLY, CDR2 FYNNEI. The CDR3 length is 15 residues. The CDR3 loop is CASSGTSGGYNEQFF. The DNA for the CDR3 is TGTGCCAGCAGCGGGACTAGCGGGGGCTACAATGAGCAGTTCTTC.

This rearrangement joins TRBV5-1 to TRBJ1-1, with D maybe TRBD1 (6 bases). V dropped 3 bases and J dropped 2 bases, with 14 bases sitting between them. CDR1 is SGHRS and CDR2 is YFSETQ in the germline V gene. This CDR3 region has 15 residues. The chain's CDR3 is CASSSNTGFNTEAFF. CDR3 DNA sequence: TGCGCCAGCAGCTCTAATACAGGGTTTAACACTGAAGCTTTCTTT.

The V gene is TRBV7-2, the J gene TRBJ1-2; D gene ambiguous. Germline CDR1 SGHTA, CDR2 FQGNSA. Trimming shortened V by 1 base and J by 8 bases, and 14 bases separated the two germline ends. The CDR3 spans 14 residues. The DNA of the CDR3 is TGTGCCAGCAGCTTAGTTTTAGCGAGACGGGGCTACACCTTC. Translation: CASSLVLARRGYTF. Variable domain in full (rest from reference TRBV7-2 and TRBJ1-2): GAGVSQSPSNKVTEKGKDVELRCDPISGHTALYWYRQSLGQGLEFLIYFQGNSAPDKSGLPSDRFSAERTGGSVSTLTIQRTQQEDSAVYLCASSLVLARRGYTFGSGTRLTVV.

The rearrangement uses TRBV7-9 and TRBJ2-2; D is perhaps TRBD2 (6 bases). The CDR3 extends over 16 amino acids. Germline loops: CDR1 SEHNR, CDR2 FQNEAQ (reference sequence). Trimming stripped 7 bases from V and 13 bases from J, with 28 bases between. The CDR3 sequence is CASNSPEPGLRDGLFF. The CDR3 DNA is TGTGCCAGCAACAGTCCCGAACCCGGGCTGCGGGACGGGCTGTTTTTT.

The V gene is TRBV6-6, the J gene TRBJ1-4; D not resolved. Trimming removed 6 bases from V and 5 bases from J, with 4 bases in between. The CDR3 is 11 amino acids. The V gene's germline CDR1 is MNHNY and CDR2 SVGAGI (reference sequence). DNA of the CDR3: TGTGCCAGCAGCTTAAATGAAAAACTGTTTTTT. Translated: CASSLNEKLFF.